Below, 26 T cell receptor beta chains from the same sample are listed, as sequenced in a study of CXCR3-negative and CXCR3-positive naive CD8 T cells. The TRB cDNA libraries were prepared by 5' RACE with UMI labels. Reprocessing the 5' RACE reads, TCRdb reports a single entry for every CDR3 protein and omits DNA. In all, the sample yields over 100,000 distinct CDR3 sequences. The specimen sequenced was naive CXCR3- CD8+ T cells from blood. As for subset: CD45RO-CCR7+CD27+CD95- naive CD8+ T cells lacking CXCR3 (TNR3-). Every receptor here comes from a human donor in good health. Some clones in this sample may be carry-over from other donors' samples.

This chain connects TRBV12-3 or TRBV12-4 to TRBJ2-2; lacking DNA, the TRBD2 call made by TCRdb goes unchecked. The CDR3 has 15 amino acids. The chain's CDR3 is CASSSVGTSAGELFF.

The V and J genes are TRBV28 and TRBJ2-5; without DNA, the TCRdb call of TRBD1 cannot be checked. The germline V gene has CDR1 MDHEN and CDR2 SYDVKM. CDR3 length: 15 amino acids. The CDR3 here is CASSWPGAGLETQYF.

The chain carries TRBV29-1 and TRBJ2-7; TCRdb calls TRBD1, which cannot be checked without DNA. The CDR3 is made up of 13 amino acids. Germline values: CDR1 SQVTM, CDR2 ANQGSEA. CDR3 in amino acids: CSVETDTMGEQYF.

This chain connects TRBV5-1 to TRBJ2-2; the D call of TRBD2 rests on TCRdb alone, since no DNA is present to check it. There are 16 residues in the CDR3. Germline CDR1 reads SGHRS; CDR2 reads YFSETQ. The CDR3: CASSLVGLGGTGELFF.

The chain has TRBV28 and TRBJ2-1; the D call from TCRdb, TRBD2, cannot be confirmed without DNA. Germline CDR1 and CDR2: MDHEN and SYDVKM. The CDR3 contains 14 residues. The CDR3 spells CASSVSGRSYEQFF.

V gene TRBV3-1 combines with J gene TRBJ2-7; TCRdb's D call of TRBD2 is untestable without DNA. The CDR3 has 16 amino acids. In germline, CDR1 is LGHDT, CDR2 YNNKEL (reference sequence). CDR3 sequence: CASSQDRLAGVYEQYF.

The chain uses TRBV29-1 and TRBJ2-5; with no DNA, the TCRdb D assignment of TRBD1 cannot be verified. This CDR3 comprises 15 residues. Per the germline V gene, CDR1 is SQVTM and CDR2 is ANQGSEA. The CDR3 loop is CSVDYWTGGLETQYF. The whole variable domain, filled in from reference TRBV29-1 and TRBJ2-5, reads SAVISQKPSRDICQRGTSLTIQCQVDSQVTMMFWYRQQPGQSLTLIATANQGSEATYESGFVIDKFPISRPNLTFSTLTVSNMSPEDSSIYLCSVDYWTGGLETQYFGPGTRLLVL.

This chain joins TRBV29-1 and TRBJ2-5; the TCRdb D gene call, TRBD2, has no DNA to confirm it. CDR1 is SQVTM, CDR2 ANQGSEA, per germline. The CDR3 runs 16 residues. Here the CDR3 reads CSVCGGTSGMFETQYF. Using reference TRBV29-1 and TRBJ2-5 for the parts outside the CDR3, the full variable domain is SAVISQKPSRDICQRGTSLTIQCQVDSQVTMMFWYRQQPGQSLTLIATANQGSEATYESGFVIDKFPISRPNLTFSTLTVSNMSPEDSSIYLCSVCGGTSGMFETQYFGPGTRLLVL.

This chain connects TRBV11-2 to TRBJ2-1; TCRdb returns TRBD1, unconfirmable since there is no DNA. The germline gives CDR1 SGHAT, CDR2 FQNNGV. This CDR3 is 15 amino acids long. The CDR3 loop reads CASSLRDRGRDEQFF. Using reference TRBV11-2 and TRBJ2-1 for the parts outside the CDR3, the full variable domain is EAGVAQSPRYKIIEKRQSVAFWCNPISGHATLYWYQQILGQGPKLLIQFQNNGVVDDSQLPKDRFSAERLKGVDSTLKIQPAKLEDSAVYLCASSLRDRGRDEQFFGPGTRLTVL.

The chain is built from TRBV11-1 and TRBJ1-1; TCRdb lists TRBD1, though no DNA is available to test this call. The CDR3 is made up of 14 amino acids. Germline loops: CDR1 SGHAT, CDR2 FQDESV (reference sequence). The CDR3 sequence is CASSWPGANTEAFF.

The chain is built from TRBV20-1 and TRBJ1-1; absent DNA, TCRdb's TRBD1 call cannot be checked. From germline, CDR1 is DFQATT and CDR2 SNEGSKA (reference sequence). The CDR3 sequence is 15 residues long. CDR3: CSARYEDTLSPEAFF.

V gene TRBV12-3 or TRBV12-4 combines with J gene TRBJ1-5; TCRdb gives TRBD1 as the D gene, but with no DNA this cannot be confirmed. The CDR3 sequence is 16 residues long. The CDR3 loop reads CASSLSSGVSNQPQHF.

V gene TRBV7-8 combines with J gene TRBJ2-5; absent DNA, TCRdb's TRBD1 call cannot be checked. Germline CDR1 and CDR2: SGHVS and FQNEAQ. The CDR3 runs 21 residues. The CDR3 spells CASSLRRGAQSSRDRGRPQYF.

The rearrangement links TRBV6-1 to TRBJ2-7; the TCRdb D gene call, TRBD2, has no DNA to confirm it. CDR1 is MNHNS, CDR2 SASEGT, per germline. This CDR3 region has 15 residues. The CDR3: CASIVGLAAPYEQYF.

This chain's CDR3 is CASSPGNYEQYF. The V gene is TRBV9, the J gene TRBJ2-7; TCRdb returns TRBD1, unconfirmable since there is no DNA. In germline, CDR1 is SGDLS, CDR2 YYNGEE. The CDR3 contains 12 residues.

The chain carries TRBV2 and TRBJ2-7; TCRdb returns TRBD1, unconfirmable since there is no DNA. Germline CDR1 and CDR2: SNHLY and FYNNEI. The CDR3 spans 14 residues. CDR3 sequence reads: CASSEGQGYSEQYF.

The chain links TRBV7-8 to TRBJ2-7; the D call of TRBD2 rests on TCRdb alone, since no DNA is present to check it. The length of the CDR3 is 19 residues. Germline V lookup: CDR1 SGHVS, CDR2 FQNEAQ. The CDR3 loop reads CASSSLPGLAGGSSYEQYF. The full variable domain, rest sourced from reference TRBV7-8 and TRBJ2-7, is GAGVSQSPRYKVAKRGQDVALRCDPISGHVSLFWYQQALGQGPEFLTYFQNEAQLDKSGLPSDRFFAERPEGSVSTLKIQRTQQEDSAVYLCASSSLPGLAGGSSYEQYFGPGTRLTVT.

The genes are TRBV5-1 and TRBJ1-1. The CDR3 runs 14 residues. Per germline, CDR1 SGHRS and CDR2 YFSETQ. CDR3 sequence: CASRGRTVNTEAFF.

The chain recombines TRBV6-6 with TRBJ1-3; TCRdb lists TRBD1, though no DNA is available to test this call. Germline V gives CDR1 MNHNY, CDR2 SVGAGI (reference sequence). The CDR3 covers 17 residues. The CDR3 spells CASSFPGARASGNTIYF.

The V call is TRBV27, the J call TRBJ1-5. There are 13 residues in the CDR3. Germline CDR1 reads MNHEY; CDR2 reads SMNVEV (reference sequence). CDR3 amino acids: CASSSTDRQPQHF.

The rearrangement joins TRBV29-1 to TRBJ2-1; TCRdb picks TRBD2, but there is no DNA to check that call. This CDR3 is built from 11 residues. Germline CDR1 reads SQVTM; CDR2 reads ANQGSEA. The CDR3 sequence: CSVVRDDEQFF.

The rearrangement links TRBV16 to TRBJ1-1; TCRdb selects TRBD1, and the lack of DNA leaves this call unchecked. Germline-derived CDR1 and CDR2 are KGHSY and FQNENV. The CDR3 spans 13 residues. Here the CDR3 reads CASSQSTGSVAFF.

This sequence joins TRBV23-1 and TRBJ2-4; checking the TCRdb D call of TRBD1 is not possible without DNA. TRBV23-1 is an ORF; its function is uncertain. CDR3 length equals 16 residues. The CDR3 sequence: CASSPLRVGAKNIQYF.

This chain uses TRBV10-3 with TRBJ2-7; TCRdb picks TRBD2, but there is no DNA to check that call. Germline CDR1 reads ENHRY; CDR2 reads SYGVKD. The CDR3 is 16 residues long. The CDR3 reads CAISESEREVSYEQYF.

The chain joins TRBV15 to TRBJ2-1; with no DNA, the TCRdb D assignment of TRBD1 cannot be verified. Germline V CDR1 and CDR2: LNHNV, YYDKDF (reference sequence). The CDR3 totals 14 residues. CDR3 loop: CATSRETVDNEQFF.

This chain uses TRBV20-1 with TRBJ1-2. Germline V gene data show CDR1 as DFQATT and CDR2 as SNEGSKA (reference sequence). The length of the CDR3 is 14 residues. CDR3 loop: CSARDGTWGYGYTF.